These 32 T cell receptor beta chains were sequenced from one sample in a study of tumor-infiltrating lymphocytes in primary liver carcinoma (dated by TCRdb to about 2017). Sequencing relied on an Illumina HiSeq 2500. Using a constant-region primer and ProtoScript II reverse transcriptase, TCRbeta-specific cDNA was reverse-transcribed from about 460 ng total RNA. Three nested multiplex PCR rounds, following a slightly modified ARM-PCR procedure, were used to build the TCRbeta libraries. Each of the first two PCR rounds ran for around 11 cycles and used multiplex TRBV1-TRBV30 forward primers together with a Cbeta reverse primer. TCRdb reran the public reads through fastp at Q25 and MiXCR, keeping productive beta chains. CDR3 protein sequences are deduplicated, and each keeps its most common genes and DNA. Within this sample are roughly 80,000 distinct CDR3 sequences, with about 70% of them counted one time only. The ten most abundant clones make up roughly an eighth of the sample.

Without any cell sorting, total RNA and DNA were co-extracted from around 18-30 mg of bulk tissue using the AllPrep DNA/RNA mini kit. Sequencing used liver tumor tissue from sampling region 4. Reading the label with the study, this specimen's cell subset or site is: tumor region T4, right-lateral pole. All receptors come from a woman aged 55-69 years with primary liver carcinoma and hepatitis B virus infection.

Worth noting for this clonotype: This likely comes from a read error, as the CDR3 has no conserved phenylalanine or tryptophan at its end. The chain links TRBV4-2 to TRBJ1-6, with D maybe TRBD1 (6 bases). CDR1 LGHNA and CDR2 YNFKEQ come from the germline V gene. The CDR3 sequence is 16 residues long. V shed 0 bases and J shed 8 bases, with 14 bases lying between them. The CDR3 DNA follows: TGTGCCAGCAGCCAAGACCCGGGACACGAGGATTCACCCCTCCACTCT. Its protein is CASSQDPGHEDSPLHS.

Turning to this clonotype: One junction end disagrees with the germline gene, perhaps due to a read error. The chain couples TRBV11-3 to TRBJ2-5; D unclear. The CDR3 covers 12 residues. Germline V gene lookup returns CDR1 SGHNT and CDR2 YENEEA. The CDR3 DNA is TGTGCCAGCAGCCTAGTACAAAAGACCCAATACTTC. It is translated as CASSLVQKTQYF. Supplemented by reference TRBV11-3 and TRBJ2-5, the full variable domain reads EAGVVQSPRYKIIEKKQPVAFWCNPISGHNTLYWYLQNLGQGPELLIRYENEEAVDDSQLPKDRFSAERLKGVDSTLKIQPAELGDSAVYLCASSLVQKTQYFGPGTRLLVL.

About this clonotype: At one end the junction does not follow the germline gene, possibly because of a read error. The chain has TRBV5-1 and TRBJ2-1; 9 bases align to TRBD2. CDR1 is SGHRS, CDR2 YFSETQ, per germline. The CDR3 loop spans 14 amino acids. The DNA for the CDR3 is TGCGCCAACAGCTTTAGCGGGAGCAGAAATGAGCAGTTCTTC. It is translated as CANSFSGSRNEQFF.

V and J are TRBV6-5 and TRBJ1-1, with a possible D match to TRBD1 (5 bases). Trimming cost V 11 bases and J 1 base, with 23 bases left between them. This CDR3 comprises 16 residues. Germline CDR1 and CDR2: MNHEY and SVGAGI. CDR3 residues: CACTIRLGRPNTEAFF. Written as DNA, the CDR3 is TGTGCCTGCACTATAAGACTGGGACGTCCGAACACTGAAGCTTTCTTT.

Details on this clonotype: At one of its ends the junction is not consistent with the germline gene, which may arise from a read error. V gene TRBV11-2 combines with J gene TRBJ1-4; 7 bases align to TRBD1. This CDR3 is 18 amino acids long. In germline, CDR1 is SGHAT, CDR2 FQNNGV. CDR3 sequence: CASNSTGTTQATNEELFF. The CDR3 DNA is TGTGCCAGCAACTCGACAGGGACCACTCAAGCAACTAATGAAGAACTGTTTTTT. The full variable domain, with the rest looked up from reference TRBV11-2 and TRBJ1-4, is EAGVAQSPRYKIIEKRQSVAFWCNPISGHATLYWYQQILGQGPKLLIQFQNNGVVDDSQLPKDRFSAERLKGVDSTLKIQPAKLEDSAVYLCASNSTGTTQATNEELFFGSGTQLSVL.

For this clonotype: The junction differs from germline at one of its ends, possibly a read error. The rearrangement joins TRBV11-2 to TRBJ2-4, with 7 bases identical to TRBD1. This CDR3 comprises 15 residues. From germline, CDR1 is SGHAT and CDR2 FQNNGV. CDR3 in amino acids: CASERGLVANNIQYF. CDR3 sequence (DNA): TGTGCCTCGGAGAGGGGGCTCGTAGCCAATAACATTCAATACTTC.

This chain uses TRBV5-4 with TRBJ2-3, with 8 bases that match TRBD2. Per germline, CDR1 SGHNT and CDR2 YYREEE (reference sequence). The CDR3 is 14 amino acids. With V trimmed by 2 bases and J by 15 bases, 14 bases remained unmatched. The CDR3 nucleotides are TGTGCCAGCAGCTTAGCGGGAGCGGCGGATATGCAATATTTT. It specifies CASSLAGAADMQYF.

Points on this clonotype: A read error may be the cause here, since a much bigger clone is one base away. The chain joins TRBV5-1 to TRBJ2-1, with D unresolved. The CDR3 spans 13 residues. Per the germline V gene, CDR1 is SGHRS and CDR2 is YFSETQ. The CDR3 DNA reads as TGCGCCAGCACGGAAAGCTCCTACAATGAGCAGCTCTTC. Translation: CASTESSYNEQLF.

Comments on this clonotype: Compared with germline, one end of the junction differs, possibly owing to a read error. The chain uses TRBV6-5 and TRBJ2-1; perhaps TRBD2 as D (5 bases). The CDR3 loop spans 18 amino acids. Germline CDR1 and CDR2: MNHEY and SVGAGI. CDR3 DNA sequence: TGCGCCAGTAGTTCTTTGGCTACCGGGATAAATCGGGACAATGAGCAGTTCTTC. This encodes CASSSLATGINRDNEQFF.

Details on this clonotype: Possible read error: a much larger clone is one base away. The V call is TRBV6-1, the J call TRBJ2-7; tentative D call: TRBD2 (6 bases). Germline values: CDR1 MNHNS, CDR2 SASEGT. The CDR3 totals 13 residues. CDR3 sequence reads: CASSVGDSHEQSF. CDR3 coding DNA: TGTGCCAGCAGCGTAGGGGACTCCCACGAGCAGTCCTTC.

Comments on this clonotype: A much larger clone lies one base from this, so it may be a read error. The chain recombines TRBV7-9 with TRBJ2-1, with 7 bases matching TRBD2. CDR1 is SEHNR and CDR2 is FQNEAQ in the germline V gene (reference sequence). CDR3 size: 14 residues. CDR3 sequence (DNA): TGTGCCAGCAGCTATACGACTAGCTACAATAAGCAGTTCTTC. Its protein is CASSYTTSYNKQFF.

This clonotype occurred many times. The genes are TRBV6-1 and TRBJ2-1; perhaps TRBD2 as D (5 bases). Germline values: CDR1 MNHNS, CDR2 SASEGT. This CDR3 has 14 residues. V was shortened by 11 bases and J by 0 bases, with 14 bases between the two germline ends. The CDR3: CALGGGHSYNEQFF. In nucleotides, the CDR3 is TGTGCCCTAGGAGGCGGGCACTCCTACAATGAGCAGTTCTTC.

Comment on this clonotype: The junction and the germline gene differ at one end; a read error may be behind it. The chain employs TRBV29-1 and TRBJ2-5, with D tentatively TRBD2 (5 bases). Germline loops: CDR1 SQVTM, CDR2 ANQGSEA. The CDR3 is 11 amino acids. CDR3 DNA: TGTAGCGTTGAATACCAAGAGACCCAGTACTTC. The encoded protein is CSVEYQETQYF.

Comments on this clonotype: Germline is not matched at one junction end, which may reflect a read error. This sequence joins TRBV6-1 and TRBJ2-5, with 8 bases aligning to TRBD2. In germline, CDR1 is MNHNS, CDR2 SASEGT. There are 17 residues in the CDR3. CDR3 in amino acids: CASSGLAGGGPGETHYF. The CDR3 DNA reads as TGTGCCAGCAGCGGACTAGCTGGGGGAGGGCCGGGAGAAACCCATTACTTC.

The chain employs TRBV11-3 and TRBJ2-7; D is perhaps TRBD1 or TRBD2 (5 bases each). V lost 5 bases to trimming and J lost 3 bases, with 14 bases between them. The germline CDR1 and CDR2 sequences are SGHNT and YENEEA. The CDR3 runs 14 residues. CDR3 nucleotide sequence: TGTGCCAGCAGCCCCGGGGCAGGAGGCTACGAGCAGTACTTC. Protein: CASSPGAGGYEQYF. The entire variable domain, with the rest obtained from reference TRBV11-3 and TRBJ2-7, is as follows: EAGVVQSPRYKIIEKKQPVAFWCNPISGHNTLYWYLQNLGQGPELLIRYENEEAVDDSQLPKDRFSAERLKGVDSTLKIQPAELGDSAVYLCASSPGAGGYEQYFGPGTRLTVT.

Regarding this clonotype: The germline gene is not matched at one end of the junction; a read error may be the cause. The chain carries TRBV11-2 and TRBJ2-1; D is undetermined. Per germline, CDR1 SGHAT and CDR2 FQNNGV. CDR3 size: 14 residues. CDR3 residues: CTSSHELGKKEQFF. The CDR3 nucleotides are TGTACCAGCAGCCATGAATTGGGGAAGAAAGAGCAGTTCTTC.

As to this clonotype: At one of its ends the junction is not consistent with the germline gene, which may arise from a read error. The genes are TRBV28 and TRBJ2-1; 9 positions match TRBD2. The CDR3 has 16 residues. Germline V gene data show CDR1 as MDHEN and CDR2 as SYDVKM. The CDR3 DNA reads TGTGCCAGCAGTTCTCCAGCGGGAGGCTCCTACAATGAGCGGTTCTTC. Protein sequence: CASSSPAGGSYNERFF.

This clonotype was detected ten times or more. Written as DNA, the CDR3 is TGTGCCAGCATAGGACAGCAGAACACTGAAGCTTTCTTT. Amino acids: CASIGQQNTEAFF. This rearrangement joins TRBV6-2 or TRBV6-3 to TRBJ1-1; D might be TRBD1 (6 bases). V gave up 7 bases and J gave up 1 base, with 10 bases separating them. The CDR3 contains 13 residues. Germline V gene lookup returns CDR1 MNHEY and CDR2 SVGEGT.

Concerning this clonotype itself: A read error may account for a junction end that differs from germline. The chain joins TRBV11-2 to TRBJ2-3; 8 bases align to TRBD2. The CDR3 totals 17 residues. The V gene's germline CDR1 is SGHAT and CDR2 FQNNGV. This CDR3 reads CGSSFRPPGTSTDTQYF. In nucleotides, the CDR3 is TGTGGCAGCAGCTTCCGCCCCCCGGGGACTAGTACAGATACGCAGTATTTT. Together with reference TRBV11-2 and TRBJ2-3, the CDR3 gives the full variable domain: EAGVAQSPRYKIIEKRQSVAFWCNPISGHATLYWYQQILGQGPKLLIQFQNNGVVDDSQLPKDRFSAERLKGVDSTLKIQPAKLEDSAVYLCGSSFRPPGTSTDTQYFGPGTRLTVL.

Of note for this clonotype: A read error may explain this, as a much larger clone is one base away. V and J are TRBV30 and TRBJ1-4; D remains ambiguous. The V gene's germline CDR1 is GTSNPN and CDR2 SVGIG (reference sequence). V was pared by 2 bases and J by 0 bases, with 13 bases between. The CDR3 contains 16 residues. CDR3 loop: CAWSRADHATNEKLFF. In nucleotides, the CDR3 is TGTGCCTGGAGTAGGGCAGACCATGCAACTAATGAAAAACTGTTTTTT.

The genes are TRBV19 and TRBJ1-1, with 7 nucleotides matching TRBD1. The CDR3 has 13 residues. Losses at the gene ends were 6 bases for V and 7 bases for J; bases not matched to a gene: 8. The germline V gene encodes CDR1 LNHDA and CDR2 SQIVND (reference sequence). The CDR3 nucleotides are TGTGCCAGTAGCGTGTCAGGGGGTGGTGAAGCTTTCTTT. Amino acid sequence: CASSVSGGGEAFF.

This clonotype was recorded a few times. The chain carries TRBV28 and TRBJ2-5; D is uncertain. CDR1 MDHEN and CDR2 SYDVKM come from the germline V gene. With 4 bases removed from V and 1 base from J, the gap between germline ends came to 10 bases. This CDR3 is 14 amino acids long. The CDR3 spells CASSSRRFQETQYF. DNA of the CDR3: TGTGCCAGCAGTTCCCGACGGTTCCAAGAGACCCAGTACTTC.

As concerns this clonotype: Lacking the conserved final phenylalanine or tryptophan, this CDR3 likely reflects a read error. The V call is TRBV29-1, the J call TRBJ2-1; 7 nucleotides line up with TRBD1. The ends lost 7 bases at V and 12 bases at J; junction bases unmatched: 24. Looked up from germline, CDR1 is SQVTM and CDR2 is ANQGSEA. The CDR3 loop spans 16 amino acids. CDR3 sequence: CSAPGQRAGITKGQFY. CDR3 sequence (DNA): TGCAGCGCCCCGGGACAGAGGGCCGGAATCACAAAAGGGCAGTTCTAC.

This clonotype was found many times. This sequence joins TRBV6-6 and TRBJ2-5; D call uncertain. The CDR3 contains 17 residues. V lost 2 bases and J 2 bases, leaving 18 bases between the germline ends. Looked up from germline, CDR1 is MNHNY and CDR2 is SVGAGI (reference sequence). The CDR3 region has the DNA TGTGCCAGCAGTTACGGCCGGTCGACGTTACGGCAAGAGACCCAGTACTTC. The encoded protein is CASSYGRSTLRQETQYF.

With respect to this clonotype: No conserved phenylalanine or tryptophan ends this CDR3, so it is likely a read error. The CDR3 loop is CSVEDVKGTGLYEQYS. DNA of the CDR3: TGCAGCGTCGAAGATGTGAAAGGGACAGGACTCTACGAGCAGTACTCC. V gene TRBV29-1 combines with J gene TRBJ2-7; 8 nucleotides agree with TRBD1. The germline CDR1 and CDR2 sequences are SQVTM and ANQGSEA. The CDR3 is made up of 16 amino acids.

The chain is built from TRBV20-1 and TRBJ2-3; D uncertain. In germline, CDR1 is DFQATT, CDR2 SNEGSKA (reference sequence). CDR3 length: 13 residues. Trimming took off 1 base at V and 2 bases at J, with 7 bases between the two ends. The CDR3: CSARGSDTDTQYF. CDR3 nucleotides: TGCAGTGCTAGAGGGTCGGACACAGATACGCAGTATTTT.

This clonotype has more than one count but fewer than ten. The chain uses TRBV4-1 and TRBJ1-2, with TRBD1 matching 10 bases. The CDR3 sequence is 17 residues long. Germline values: CDR1 MGHRA, CDR2 YSYEKL. Losses at the gene ends were 4 bases for V and 4 bases for J; bases not matched to a gene: 12. CDR3 sequence (DNA): TGCGCCAGCAGCCGAACTGTTCGACAGGGGGCGTCCTATGGCTACACCTTC. This sequence encodes CASSRTVRQGASYGYTF.

Remarks on this clonotype: Germline is not matched at one junction end, which may reflect a read error. The CDR3 bases are TGTGCCAGCGGTTACTCTAGCACAGATACGCAGCGTTTT. It is translated as CASGYSSTDTQRF. The gene calls are TRBV6-2 or TRBV6-3 and TRBJ2-3, with a tentative D call TRBD2 (5 bases). CDR3 length equals 13 residues. Germline CDR1 MNHEY, CDR2 SVGEGT.

Concerning this clonotype itself: At one of its ends the junction is not consistent with the germline gene, which may arise from a read error. V gene TRBV11-2 combines with J gene TRBJ2-7, with D possibly being TRBD2 (8 bases). Germline CDR1 and CDR2: SGHAT and FQNNGV. This CDR3 has 15 amino acids. The CDR3 DNA reads TGTGCCAACAGCTTAGCGGGACAGCCCTTCTATGAGCAGTACTTC. Translation: CANSLAGQPFYEQYF.

To note about this clonotype: The junction shows a germline mismatch at one end, possibly a read error. The V and J genes are TRBV18 and TRBJ2-1; D is unresolved. Germline V gene sequence: CDR1 KGHSH, CDR2 LQKENI. The CDR3 is 14 amino acids. CDR3 loop: CATSPVRLVNEQFF. CDR3 in DNA: TGTGCCACCTCACCGGTTCGTCTAGTCAATGAGCAGTTCTTC.

For this clonotype: At one boundary the junction diverges from the germline segment, which might be a read error. The V gene is TRBV5-1, the J gene TRBJ2-5; tentative D call: TRBD2 (5 bases). This CDR3 region has 12 residues. From germline, CDR1 is SGHRS and CDR2 YFSETQ. The DNA for the CDR3 is TGTGCCAGCAGCTCGAGCGGTGAGACTCAGTACTTC. Translation: CASSSSGETQYF.

This clonotype was observed a single time. Being one base from a much bigger clone, this may be a read error. The conserved phenylalanine or tryptophan is not found at the CDR3 terminus, so this likely reflects a read error. The genes are TRBV7-9 and TRBJ2-3, with D perhaps matching TRBD1 (6 bases). Trimming pared 1 base from V and 7 bases from J, leaving 9 bases between. The CDR3 has 13 residues. The V gene's germline CDR1 is SEHNR and CDR2 FQNEAQ (reference sequence). The CDR3: CASSLDGGHTQYY. DNA of the CDR3: TGTGCCAGCAGCTTAGATGGGGGCCATACGCAGTATTAT.